A selection of T cell receptor beta chains follows, all from one sample in a study of molecular identifiers for immune sequencing clone quantification. A single record per CDR3 protein comes from TCRdb applying MiXCR to the PCR reads. The data hold approximately 35,000 distinct CDR3 sequences, with under 20% observed a single time. The material sequenced was naive CD8+ T cells from blood, with Jurkat cell RNA spiked in. The receptors here all came from a human donor in good health. Some libraries in this study had Jurkat cell RNA spiked in. CDR3s include the opening cysteine and the closing phenylalanine or tryptophan. The D gene is left open where the match is weak. Clone size is stated in some rows and not others, as once, few, many or a class when expanded.

V gene: TRBV4-3
J gene: TRBJ2-7
D gene: .
clone size: many
CDR3 protein: CASSHGASPYEQYF
CDR3 DNA: TGCGCCAGCAGCCACGGGGCGAGCCCCTACGAGCAGTACTTC

V gene: TRBV23-1
J gene: TRBJ1-1
D gene: .
clone size: many
CDR3 protein: CASSQPRKGGFTEAFF
CDR3 DNA: TGCGCCAGCAGTCAACCCCGTAAGGGAGGGTTTACTGAAGCTTTCTTT

V gene: TRBV20-1
J gene: TRBJ2-2
D gene: TRBD2
clone size: many
CDR3 protein: CSARALAGGDTGELFF
CDR3 DNA: TGCAGTGCTAGGGCACTAGCGGGAGGGGACACCGGGGAGCTGTTTTTT

V gene: TRBV27
J gene: TRBJ2-5
D gene: .
clone size: many
CDR3 protein: CASSLMAQETQYF
CDR3 DNA: TGTGCCAGCAGTTTAATGGCACAAGAGACCCAGTACTTC

V gene: TRBV7-9
J gene: TRBJ2-3
D gene: TRBD1
clone size: many
CDR3 protein: CASSPAGGAHTQYF
CDR3 DNA: TGTGCCAGCAGCCCGGCAGGGGGCGCACATACGCAGTATTTT

V gene: TRBV4-3
J gene: TRBJ2-3
D gene: .
clone size: .
CDR3 protein: CASSQDSSRFTDTQYF
CDR3 DNA: TGCGCCAGCAGCCAAGATAGTTCCAGATTCACAGATACGCAGTATTTT

V gene: TRBV7-9
J gene: TRBJ1-4
D gene: .
clone size: many
CDR3 protein: CASSLVAGEDEKLFF
CDR3 DNA: TGTGCCAGCAGCTTAGTCGCAGGGGAGGATGAAAAACTGTTTTTT

V gene: TRBV4-1
J gene: TRBJ2-1
D gene: .
clone size: many
CDR3 protein: CASSQDVGSYNEQFF
CDR3 DNA: TGCGCCAGCAGCCAAGATGTGGGCTCCTACAATGAGCAGTTCTTC

V gene: TRBV6-2/TRBV6-3
J gene: TRBJ2-3
D gene: .
clone size: many
CDR3 protein: CASTSGVNTDTQYF
CDR3 DNA: TGTGCCAGCACCTCGGGGGTCAACACAGATACGCAGTATTTT

V gene: TRBV12-3/TRBV12-4
J gene: TRBJ2-2
D gene: TRBD1
clone size: many
CDR3 protein: CASGQGVTGELFF
CDR3 DNA: TGTGCCAGTGGACAGGGGGTCACCGGGGAGCTGTTTTTT

V gene: TRBV12-5
J gene: TRBJ2-2
D gene: TRBD1
clone size: .
CDR3 protein: CASGYILQGAYTGQLFF
CDR3 DNA: TGTGCTAGTGGCTACATTTTGCAGGGGGCGTACACCGGGCAGCTGTTTTTT

V gene: TRBV29-1
J gene: TRBJ2-1
D gene: .
clone size: many
CDR3 protein: CSVVGNPKSYNEQFF
CDR3 DNA: TGCAGCGTTGTGGGTAATCCAAAGTCCTACAATGAGCAGTTCTTC

V gene: TRBV20-1
J gene: TRBJ2-2
D gene: TRBD1
clone size: many
CDR3 protein: CSARGMDRANTGELFF
CDR3 DNA: TGCAGTGCTAGAGGAATGGACAGGGCGAACACCGGGGAGCTGTTTTTT

V gene: TRBV7-2
J gene: TRBJ2-1
D gene: .
clone size: many
CDR3 protein: CASSTYDNEQFF
CDR3 DNA: TGTGCCAGCAGCACCTACGACAATGAGCAGTTCTTC

V gene: TRBV5-4
J gene: TRBJ2-5
D gene: TRBD2
clone size: many
CDR3 protein: CASSSRVAGHQETQYF
CDR3 DNA: TGTGCCAGCAGCTCCCGGGTAGCGGGGCACCAAGAGACCCAGTACTTC

V gene: TRBV7-9
J gene: TRBJ1-1
D gene: .
clone size: many
CDR3 protein: CASSLGARVTEAFF
CDR3 DNA: TGTGCCAGCAGCTTAGGGGCGCGGGTAACTGAAGCTTTCTTT

V gene: TRBV7-2
J gene: TRBJ2-7
D gene: .
clone size: medium-sized
CDR3 protein: CASSLAPLYEQYF
CDR3 DNA: TGTGCCAGCAGCTTAGCTCCCCTCTACGAGCAGTACTTC

V gene: TRBV23-1
J gene: TRBJ2-1
D gene: TRBD2
clone size: many
CDR3 protein: CASSRGSSYNEQFF
CDR3 DNA: TGCGCCAGCAGTCGCGGGAGCTCCTACAATGAGCAGTTCTTC

V gene: TRBV29-1
J gene: TRBJ1-5
D gene: .
clone size: many
CDR3 protein: CSVESTAYSNQPQHF
CDR3 DNA: TGCAGCGTTGAATCGACAGCGTATAGCAATCAGCCCCAGCATTTT

V gene: TRBV4-1
J gene: TRBJ2-1
D gene: .
clone size: .
CDR3 protein: CASSPPGLNEQFF
CDR3 DNA: TGCGCCAGCAGCCCACCTGGACTCAATGAGCAGTTCTTC

V gene: TRBV5-3
J gene: TRBJ2-1
D gene: TRBD1
clone size: few
CDR3 protein: CASSPPGQGSDNEQFF
CDR3 DNA: TGTGCCAGCAGCCCGCCGGGACAGGGGAGTGACAATGAGCAGTTCTTC

V gene: TRBV28
J gene: TRBJ2-7
D gene: TRBD1
clone size: few
CDR3 protein: CASSSRDRVYEQYF
CDR3 DNA: TGTGCCAGCAGTTCCCGGGACAGGGTCTACGAGCAGTACTTC

V gene: TRBV20-1
J gene: TRBJ2-7
D gene: .
clone size: .
CDR3 protein: CSASLGRPYEQYF
CDR3 DNA: TGCAGTGCTTCACTGGGACGGCCCTACGAGCAGTACTTC

V gene: TRBV20-1
J gene: TRBJ2-3
D gene: .
clone size: many
CDR3 protein: CSARVLMTDTSTDTQYF
CDR3 DNA: TGCAGTGCTAGAGTACTAATGACAGACACTAGCACAGATACGCAGTATTTT

V gene: TRBV3-1
J gene: TRBJ2-7
D gene: .
clone size: many
CDR3 protein: CASSPGQTYEQYF
CDR3 DNA: TGTGCCAGCAGCCCCGGACAGACCTACGAGCAGTACTTC

V gene: TRBV7-6
J gene: TRBJ2-3
D gene: TRBD2
clone size: many
CDR3 protein: CASSSGPSGGASDTQYF
CDR3 DNA: TGTGCCAGCAGCTCCGGACCTAGCGGGGGGGCTTCAGATACGCAGTATTTT

V gene: TRBV5-4
J gene: TRBJ2-3
D gene: .
clone size: many
CDR3 protein: CAPRRMGGQGTDTQYF
CDR3 DNA: TGTGCCCCGAGAAGGATGGGGGGGCAGGGTACGGATACGCAGTATTTT

V gene: TRBV7-6
J gene: TRBJ2-5
D gene: TRBD2
clone size: many
CDR3 protein: CASSSLLAGGPQETQYF
CDR3 DNA: TGTGCCAGCAGCTCGTTATTAGCGGGAGGGCCGCAAGAGACCCAGTACTTC

V gene: TRBV6-5
J gene: TRBJ1-5
D gene: .
clone size: few
CDR3 protein: CASNLPGPRYDSNQPQHF
CDR3 DNA: TGTGCCAGCAACCTACCCGGGCCTCGATATGATAGCAATCAGCCCCAGCATTTT

V gene: TRBV29-1
J gene: TRBJ2-7
D gene: .
clone size: many
CDR3 protein: CSVERVSGMVSYEQYF
CDR3 DNA: TGCAGCGTTGAGAGGGTGTCGGGAATGGTAAGCTACGAGCAGTACTTC

V gene: TRBV4-2
J gene: TRBJ2-2
D gene: .
clone size: many
CDR3 protein: CASSHGLGRPTGELFF
CDR3 DNA: TGTGCCAGCAGCCACGGACTGGGGCGACCCACCGGGGAGCTGTTTTTT

V gene: TRBV27
J gene: TRBJ2-7
D gene: .
clone size: many
CDR3 protein: CASRTTGKSSYEQYF
CDR3 DNA: TGTGCCAGCCGAACTACAGGGAAGTCCTCCTACGAGCAGTACTTC

V gene: TRBV29-1
J gene: TRBJ2-1
D gene: .
clone size: many
CDR3 protein: CSPQSGAEQFF
CDR3 DNA: TGCAGCCCCCAGTCCGGGGCAGAGCAGTTCTTC

V gene: TRBV4-3
J gene: TRBJ1-1
D gene: .
clone size: many
CDR3 protein: CASSQDIPMNTEAFF
CDR3 DNA: TGCGCCAGCAGCCAAGATATCCCCATGAACACTGAAGCTTTCTTT

V gene: TRBV19
J gene: TRBJ2-3
D gene: .
clone size: many
CDR3 protein: CASVDSTDTQYF
CDR3 DNA: TGTGCCAGTGTAGACAGCACAGATACGCAGTATTTT

V gene: TRBV20-1
J gene: TRBJ2-3
D gene: .
clone size: many
CDR3 protein: CSASIAGTPRTDTQYF
CDR3 DNA: TGCAGTGCTAGCATTGCGGGGACCCCCCGCACAGATACGCAGTATTTT

V gene: TRBV13
J gene: TRBJ2-3
D gene: TRBD2
clone size: many
CDR3 protein: CASSFEGLAGGPTDTQYF
CDR3 DNA: TGTGCCAGCAGCTTTGAGGGGCTAGCGGGGGGGCCGACAGATACGCAGTATTTT

V gene: TRBV28
J gene: TRBJ2-1
D gene: .
clone size: many
CDR3 protein: CASSTSAVEYNEQFF
CDR3 DNA: TGTGCCAGCAGTACATCGGCGGTGGAATACAATGAGCAGTTCTTC

V gene: TRBV5-6
J gene: TRBJ2-3
D gene: TRBD1
clone size: .
CDR3 protein: CASSLGTGGPDTQYF
CDR3 DNA: TGTGCCAGCAGCTTGGGGACAGGGGGCCCAGATACGCAGTATTTT